A single sample gave rise to the 20 T cell receptor beta chains below, sequenced in a study of T cell responses to AZD1222 COVID-19 vaccine. Assay used: immunoSEQ multiplex PCR; TCRdb lists only in-frame clones, some missing. Of 80,000 to 100,000 clones in the sample, 80% to 90% were seen once. The starting material was peripheral blood, obtained on day 0 of AZD1222 vaccination. The receptors here all came from an adult in good health.

The chain employs TRBV6-4 and TRBJ2-2; D is unresolved. The CDR3 length is 14 residues. The V gene's germline CDR1 is MRHNA and CDR2 SNTAGT. Trimming took off 2 bases at V and 6 bases at J, with 10 bases between the two ends. This CDR3 reads CASSDNIRAGELFF. CDR3 nucleotide sequence: TGTGCCAGCAGTGACAACATAAGGGCCGGGGAGCTGTTTTTT.

This clone has a handful of counts. V and J are TRBV29-1 and TRBJ1-4; D is undetermined. The CDR3 extends over 11 amino acids. The germline V and J ends were trimmed by 4 bases and 11 bases, with 11 bases remaining between them. Germline CDR1 is SQVTM and CDR2 is ANQGSEA. DNA of the CDR3: TGCAGCGTTGCGGTTCTGGAGAAACTGTTTTTT. Amino acid sequence: CSVAVLEKLFF.

The chain carries TRBV7-2 and TRBJ1-6, with 7 bases matching TRBD1. Germline CDR1 and CDR2: SGHTA and FQGNSA. The CDR3 runs 14 residues. The trim removed 4 bases at V and 10 bases at J, leaving 7 bases unmatched. CDR3 DNA: TGTGCCAGCAGCTCGTACAGGGGAGGGTCACCCCTCCACTTT. Protein sequence: CASSSYRGGSPLHF.

The gene calls are TRBV7-2 and TRBJ2-2; the match to TRBD1 covers 8 bases. The length of the CDR3 is 14 residues. Germline V CDR1 and CDR2: SGHTA, FQGNSA. Losses at the gene ends were 7 bases for V and 5 bases for J; bases not matched to a gene: 6. CDR3 in amino acids: CASKGQGWTGELFF. The DNA for the CDR3 is TGTGCCAGCAAAGGACAGGGATGGACCGGGGAGCTGTTTTTT.

This rearrangement joins TRBV2 to TRBJ1-6, with 10 nucleotides matching TRBD1. The CDR3 contains 15 residues. Trimming took 7 bases from V and 4 from J; bases not matched to a gene: 4. Germline CDR1 reads SNHLY; CDR2 reads FYNNEI. CDR3 loop: CASMWTGGYNSPLHF. The CDR3 bases are TGTGCCAGCATGTGGACAGGGGGTTATAATTCACCCCTCCACTTT.

Of note for this clone: Germline is not matched at one junction end, which may reflect a read error. CDR3 bases: TGTGCCGTCAGCGGGAGGGATGGTGAGCAGTTCTTC. Translation: CAVSGRDGEQFF. The chain recombines TRBV10-3 with TRBJ2-1; TRBD2 aligns across 10 bases. The CDR3 spans 12 residues. Per germline, CDR1 ENHRY and CDR2 SYGVKD.

The chain carries TRBV5-6 and TRBJ1-1; 9 bases are a match to TRBD1. Germline CDR1 SGHDT, CDR2 YYEEEE. V was clipped by 0 bases and J by 0 bases; unmatched bases: 3. The CDR3 has 16 residues. The CDR3 region has the DNA TGTGCCAGCAGCTTGGGGGACAGGGACATGAACACTGAAGCTTTCTTT. It encodes CASSLGDRDMNTEAFF.

The chain links TRBV3-1 (or the pseudogene TRBV3-2) to TRBJ1-1; TRBD1 matches at 7 bases. Trimming removed 5 bases from V and 5 bases from J; junction bases left unmatched: 2. The CDR3 is made up of 12 amino acids. Per the germline V gene, CDR1 is LGHDT and CDR2 is YNNKEL (reference sequence). CDR3 coding DNA: TGTGCCAGCAGCGACAGGGAGACTGAAGCTTTCTTT. Translation: CASSDRETEAFF.

V is TRBV5-1 and J is TRBJ2-2, with D unresolved. CDR1 SGHRS and CDR2 YFSETQ come from the germline V gene. V lost 0 bases and J lost 0, with 9 bases in between. CDR3 length: 16 amino acids. DNA of the CDR3: TGCGCCAGCAGCTTGGGGCAAAACGCGAACACCGGGGAGCTGTTTTTT. Its protein is CASSLGQNANTGELFF.

This clone has only one observation. The chain joins TRBV6-5 to TRBJ2-7, with 11 bases that match TRBD1. The V gene end was trimmed by 6 bases and the J gene end by 4 bases; junction bases not matched to a gene: 5. The CDR3 extends over 14 amino acids. CDR1 and CDR2 (germline): MNHEY, SVGAGI. CDR3 residues: CASRRGQGGYEQYF. The CDR3 DNA sequence: TGTGCCAGCAGAAGGGGACAGGGGGGTTACGAGCAGTACTTC.

The chain uses TRBV28 and TRBJ2-5; 12 bases are shared with TRBD1. CDR3 length: 16 residues. Germline V lookup: CDR1 MDHEN, CDR2 SYDVKM. V lost 4 bases to trimming and J lost 5 bases; unmatched junction nucleotides: 8. CDR3 protein: CASSSPGQGARETQYF. CDR3 DNA: TGTGCCAGCAGTTCCCCGGGACAGGGGGCTAGGGAGACCCAGTACTTC.

This chain's CDR3 is CSVDGLASGEQYF. The CDR3 DNA reads TGCAGCGTTGATGGACTAGCTTCGGGGGAGCAGTACTTC. The rearrangement uses TRBV29-1 and TRBJ2-7; 8 bases map to TRBD2. Trimming removed 3 bases from V and 7 bases from J; junction bases left unmatched: 8. The CDR3 totals 13 residues. Germline V gene sequence: CDR1 SQVTM, CDR2 ANQGSEA.

This chain joins TRBV2 and TRBJ2-2, with D possibly TRBD1 on 6 matching bases. Looked up from germline, CDR1 is SNHLY and CDR2 is FYNNEI. This CDR3 is 16 amino acids long. Trimming stripped 3 bases from V and 0 bases from J, with 11 bases between. CDR3 sequence reads: CASSDQTGPNTGELFF. CDR3 nucleotide sequence: TGTGCCAGCAGTGATCAAACAGGGCCGAACACCGGGGAGCTGTTTTTT.

V gene TRBV20-1 combines with J gene TRBJ2-7; 10 positions match TRBD2. This CDR3 has 15 residues. The trim removed 3 bases at V and 11 bases at J, leaving 16 bases unmatched. The V gene's germline CDR1 is DFQATT and CDR2 SNEGSKA (reference sequence). The chain's CDR3 is CSASLGVLAGVNEYF. The DNA for the CDR3 is TGCAGTGCTAGTTTGGGGGTGCTAGCGGGAGTAAACGAGTACTTC.

The chain recombines TRBV7-2 with TRBJ2-1, with D unclear. This CDR3 is 11 amino acids long. The germline CDR1 and CDR2 sequences are SGHTA and FQGNSA. Between the trimmed V and J ends, which lost 5 bases and 7 bases, there was a span of 6 bases. CDR3 coding DNA: TGTGCCAGCAGCCTCCCTAATGAGCAGTTCTTC. This gives the protein CASSLPNEQFF.

The J gene is TRBJ2-7, the V gene TRBV6-5; D is uncertain. The V end was cut by 5 bases, the J end by 0 bases, with 11 bases between. Per the germline V gene, CDR1 is MNHEY and CDR2 is SVGAGI. The CDR3 extends over 14 amino acids. In nucleotides, the CDR3 is TGTGCCAGCAGTCCCCTTTCAAGCTCCTACGAGCAGTACTTC. It specifies CASSPLSSSYEQYF.

The V call is TRBV7-3, the J call TRBJ2-3; the D gene is possibly TRBD1 (5 bases). The germline gives CDR1 SGHTA, CDR2 FQGTGA. This CDR3 has 15 amino acids. The V gene lost 5 bases and the J gene lost 0 bases, with 12 bases spanning the gap. The chain's CDR3 is CASSPLGHSTDTQYF. CDR3 nucleotides: TGTGCCAGCAGCCCCCTAGGACACAGCACAGATACGCAGTATTTT.

The rearrangement links TRBV30 to TRBJ2-3; D gene uncertain. V lost 3 bases to trimming and J lost 4 bases, with 8 bases between them. Looked up from germline, CDR1 is GTSNPN and CDR2 is SVGIG (reference sequence). CDR3 size: 12 residues. The CDR3 DNA reads TGTGCCTGGAGACCGAGAGCAGATACGCAGTATTTT. Protein sequence: CAWRPRADTQYF.

The CDR3 bases are TGTGCCAGCAGTGGGCAGGGGGCTCCCTACGAGCAGTACTTC. Its protein is CASSGQGAPYEQYF. The V call is TRBV28, the J call TRBJ2-7; 8 bases align to TRBD1. The germline CDR1 and CDR2 sequences are MDHEN and SYDVKM. J lost 2 bases, V lost 5 bases, and 5 bases had no gene match. The CDR3 covers 14 residues.

This clone was counted a few times. V gene TRBV27 combines with J gene TRBJ1-4, with D hard to call. The CDR3 runs 12 residues. V lost 5 bases and J 3 bases, leaving 4 bases between the germline ends. CDR1 MNHEY and CDR2 SMNVEV come from the germline V gene (reference sequence). Written as DNA, the CDR3 is TGTGCCAGCAGTGGGTCTAATGAAAAACTGTTTTTT. It is translated as CASSGSNEKLFF.